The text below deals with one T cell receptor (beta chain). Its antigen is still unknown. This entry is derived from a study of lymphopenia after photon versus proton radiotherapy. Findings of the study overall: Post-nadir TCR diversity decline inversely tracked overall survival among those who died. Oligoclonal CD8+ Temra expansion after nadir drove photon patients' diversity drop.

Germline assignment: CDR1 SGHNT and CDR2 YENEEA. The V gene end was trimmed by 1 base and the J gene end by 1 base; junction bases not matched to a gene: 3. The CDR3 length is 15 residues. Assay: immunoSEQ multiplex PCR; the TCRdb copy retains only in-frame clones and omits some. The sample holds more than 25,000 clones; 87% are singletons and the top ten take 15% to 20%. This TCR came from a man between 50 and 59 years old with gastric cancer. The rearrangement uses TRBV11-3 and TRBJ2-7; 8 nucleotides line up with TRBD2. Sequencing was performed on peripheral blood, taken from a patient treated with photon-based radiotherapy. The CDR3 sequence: CASSLAAGESYEQYF. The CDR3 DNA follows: TGTGCCAGCAGCTTAGCAGCGGGGGAATCCTACGAGCAGTACTTC.